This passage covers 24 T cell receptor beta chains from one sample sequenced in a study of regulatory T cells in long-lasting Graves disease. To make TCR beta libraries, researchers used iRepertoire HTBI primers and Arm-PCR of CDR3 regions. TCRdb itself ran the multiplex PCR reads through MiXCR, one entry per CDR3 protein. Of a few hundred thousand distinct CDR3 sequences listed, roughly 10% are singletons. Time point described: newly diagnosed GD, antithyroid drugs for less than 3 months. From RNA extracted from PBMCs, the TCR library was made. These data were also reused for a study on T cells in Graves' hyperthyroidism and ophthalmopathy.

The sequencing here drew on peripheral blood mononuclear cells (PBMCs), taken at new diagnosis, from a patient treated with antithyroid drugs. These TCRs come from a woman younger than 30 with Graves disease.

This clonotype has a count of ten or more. The DNA of the CDR3 is TGTGCCAGCAGCTCACGGTGGATAGCGGGAGGCCGGGAGACCCAGTACTTC. Its protein is CASSSRWIAGGRETQYF. The V and J genes are TRBV13 and TRBJ2-5, with 10 bases lining up with TRBD2. Germline V gene sequence: CDR1 PRHDT, CDR2 FYEKMQ (reference sequence). CDR3 size: 17 residues. V shed 4 bases, J shed 5 bases, and the junction held 13 bases outside the gene matches.

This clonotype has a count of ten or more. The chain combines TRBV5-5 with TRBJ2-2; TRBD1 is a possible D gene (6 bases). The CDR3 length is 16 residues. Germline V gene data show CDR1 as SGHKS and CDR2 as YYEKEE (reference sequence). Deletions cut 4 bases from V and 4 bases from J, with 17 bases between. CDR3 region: CASSLQGAGSTGELFF. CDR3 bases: TGTGCCAGCAGCCTACAGGGAGCTGGAAGCACCGGGGAGCTGTTTTTT.

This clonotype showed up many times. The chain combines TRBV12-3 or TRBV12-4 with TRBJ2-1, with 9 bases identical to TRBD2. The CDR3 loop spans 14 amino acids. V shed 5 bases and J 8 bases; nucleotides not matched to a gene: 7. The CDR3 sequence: CASSRSGGPHEQFF. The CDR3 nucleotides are TGTGCCAGCAGTCGTAGCGGGGGCCCCCATGAGCAGTTCTTC.

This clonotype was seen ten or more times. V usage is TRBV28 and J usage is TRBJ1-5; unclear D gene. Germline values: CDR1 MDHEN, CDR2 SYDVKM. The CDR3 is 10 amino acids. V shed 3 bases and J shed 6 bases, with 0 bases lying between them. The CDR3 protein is CASSFQPQHF. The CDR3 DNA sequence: TGTGCCAGCAGTTTTCAGCCCCAGCATTTT.

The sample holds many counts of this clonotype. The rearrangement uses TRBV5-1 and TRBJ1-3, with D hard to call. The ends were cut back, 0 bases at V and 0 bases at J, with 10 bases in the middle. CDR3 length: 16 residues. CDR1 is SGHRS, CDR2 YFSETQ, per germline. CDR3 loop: CASSLAASFSGNTIYF. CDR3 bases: TGCGCCAGCAGCTTGGCAGCCTCGTTCTCTGGAAACACCATATATTTT.

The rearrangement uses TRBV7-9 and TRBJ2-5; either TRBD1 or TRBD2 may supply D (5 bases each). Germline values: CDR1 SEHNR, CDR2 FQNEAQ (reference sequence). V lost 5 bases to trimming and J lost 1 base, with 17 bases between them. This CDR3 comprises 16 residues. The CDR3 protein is CASSSRDRRPQETQYF. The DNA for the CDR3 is TGTGCCAGCAGCAGCAGGGACCGCCGCCCCCAAGAGACCCAGTACTTC.

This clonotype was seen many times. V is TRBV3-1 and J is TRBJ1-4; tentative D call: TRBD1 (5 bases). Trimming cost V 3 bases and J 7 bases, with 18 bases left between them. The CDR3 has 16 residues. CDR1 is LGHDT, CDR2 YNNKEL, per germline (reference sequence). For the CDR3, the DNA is TGTGCCAGCAGCCAGGTCCAGGGCGCTGGTGGTGAAAAACTGTTTTTT. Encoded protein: CASSQVQGAGGEKLFF.

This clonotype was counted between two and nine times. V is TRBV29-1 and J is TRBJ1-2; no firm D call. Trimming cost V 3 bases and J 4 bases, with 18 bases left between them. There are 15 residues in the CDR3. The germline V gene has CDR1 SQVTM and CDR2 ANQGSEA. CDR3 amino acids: CSVEALRNLAYGYTF. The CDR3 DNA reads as TGCAGCGTTGAGGCACTCAGAAACTTAGCCTATGGCTACACCTTC.

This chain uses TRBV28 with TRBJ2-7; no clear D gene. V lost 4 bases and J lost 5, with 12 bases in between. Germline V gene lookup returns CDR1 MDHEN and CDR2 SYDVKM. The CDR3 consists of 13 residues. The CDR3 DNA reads TGTGCCAGCAGTTGGCTATCGGGTCACGAGCAGTACTTC. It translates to CASSWLSGHEQYF.

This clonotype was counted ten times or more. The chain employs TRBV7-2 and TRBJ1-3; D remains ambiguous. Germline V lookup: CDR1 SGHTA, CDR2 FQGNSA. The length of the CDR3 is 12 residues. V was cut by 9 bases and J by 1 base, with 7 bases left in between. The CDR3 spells CASMSSGNTIYF. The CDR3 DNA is TGTGCCAGTATGTCTTCTGGAAACACCATATATTTT.

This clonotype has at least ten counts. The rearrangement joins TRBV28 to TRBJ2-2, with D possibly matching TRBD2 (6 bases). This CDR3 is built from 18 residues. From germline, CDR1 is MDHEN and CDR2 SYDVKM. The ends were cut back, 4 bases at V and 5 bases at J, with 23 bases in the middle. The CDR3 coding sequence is TGTGCCAGCAGTTCACCCTCCCTCGGCGGGATAGGGACCGGGGAGCTGTTTTTT. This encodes CASSSPSLGGIGTGELFF.

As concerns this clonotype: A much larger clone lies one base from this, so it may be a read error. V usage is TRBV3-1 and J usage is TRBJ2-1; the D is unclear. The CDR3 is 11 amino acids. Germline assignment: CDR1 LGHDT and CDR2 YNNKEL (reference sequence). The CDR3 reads CASAQYNEQLF. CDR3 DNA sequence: TGTGCCAGCGCCCAATACAATGAGCAGCTCTTC.

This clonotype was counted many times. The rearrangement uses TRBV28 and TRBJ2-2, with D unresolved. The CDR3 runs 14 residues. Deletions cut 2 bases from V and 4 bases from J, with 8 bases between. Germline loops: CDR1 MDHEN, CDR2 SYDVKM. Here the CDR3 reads CASSLKLSTGELFF. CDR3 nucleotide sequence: TGTGCCAGCAGTTTAAAGCTTAGCACCGGGGAGCTGTTTTTT.

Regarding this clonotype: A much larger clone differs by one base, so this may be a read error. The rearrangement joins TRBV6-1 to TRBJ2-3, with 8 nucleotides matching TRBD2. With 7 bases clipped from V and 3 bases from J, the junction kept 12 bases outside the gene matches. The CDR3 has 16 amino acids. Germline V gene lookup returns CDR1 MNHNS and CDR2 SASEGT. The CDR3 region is CASNQISGKRTDTQYF. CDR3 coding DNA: TGTGCCAGCAACCAAATTAGCGGGAAGAGGACAGATACGCAGTATTTT.

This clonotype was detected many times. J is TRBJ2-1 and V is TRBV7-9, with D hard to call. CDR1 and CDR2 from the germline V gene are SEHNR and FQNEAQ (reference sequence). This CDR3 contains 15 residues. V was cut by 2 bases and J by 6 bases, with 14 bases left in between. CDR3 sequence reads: CASSLIGGPGNEQFF. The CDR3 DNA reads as TGTGCCAGCAGCTTAATCGGTGGGCCCGGCAATGAGCAGTTCTTC.

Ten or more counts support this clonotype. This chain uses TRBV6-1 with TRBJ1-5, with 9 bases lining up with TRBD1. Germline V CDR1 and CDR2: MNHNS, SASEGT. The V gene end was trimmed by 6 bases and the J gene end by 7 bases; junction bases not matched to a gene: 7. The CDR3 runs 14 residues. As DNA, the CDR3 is TGTGCCAGCAGACCGACAGGGGGTTTCCAGCCCCAGCATTTT. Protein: CASRPTGGFQPQHF.

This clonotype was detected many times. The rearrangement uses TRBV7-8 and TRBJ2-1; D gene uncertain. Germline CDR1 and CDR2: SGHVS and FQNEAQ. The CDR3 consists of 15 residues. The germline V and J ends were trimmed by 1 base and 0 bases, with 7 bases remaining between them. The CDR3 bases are TGTGCCAGCAGCTTAGGTACCAGCTCCTACAATGAGCAGTTCTTC. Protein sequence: CASSLGTSSYNEQFF. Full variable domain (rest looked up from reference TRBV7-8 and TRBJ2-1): GAGVSQSPRYKVAKRGQDVALRCDPISGHVSLFWYQQALGQGPEFLTYFQNEAQLDKSGLPSDRFFAERPEGSVSTLKIQRTQQEDSAVYLCASSLGTSSYNEQFFGPGTRLTVL.

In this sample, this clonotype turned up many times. The CDR3 is CSARQGVNEQFF. The CDR3 DNA reads TGCAGTGCGAGACAGGGGGTCAATGAGCAGTTCTTC. This chain links TRBV20-1 with TRBJ2-1, with 9 positions matching TRBD1. The trim removed 6 bases at V and 6 bases at J, leaving 3 bases unmatched. Looked up from germline, CDR1 is DFQATT and CDR2 is SNEGSKA (reference sequence). This CDR3 contains 12 residues.

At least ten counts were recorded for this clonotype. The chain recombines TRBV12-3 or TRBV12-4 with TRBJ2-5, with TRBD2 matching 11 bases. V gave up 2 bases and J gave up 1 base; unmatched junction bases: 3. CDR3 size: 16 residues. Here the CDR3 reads CASSLRGLAVQETQYF. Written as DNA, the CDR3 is TGTGCCAGCAGTTTAAGGGGACTAGCGGTCCAAGAGACCCAGTACTTC.

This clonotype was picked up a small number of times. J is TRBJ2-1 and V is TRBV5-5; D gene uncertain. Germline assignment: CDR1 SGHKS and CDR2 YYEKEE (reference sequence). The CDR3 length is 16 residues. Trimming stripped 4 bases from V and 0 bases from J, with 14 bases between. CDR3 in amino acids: CASSDQRYYSYNEQFF. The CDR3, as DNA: TGTGCCAGCAGCGACCAAAGGTATTACTCCTACAATGAGCAGTTCTTC.

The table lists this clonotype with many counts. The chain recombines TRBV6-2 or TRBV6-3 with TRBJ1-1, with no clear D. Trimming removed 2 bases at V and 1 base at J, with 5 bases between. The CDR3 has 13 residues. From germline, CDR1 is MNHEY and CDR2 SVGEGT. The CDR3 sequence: CASSYTANTEAFF. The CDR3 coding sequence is TGTGCCAGCAGTTACACAGCGAACACTGAAGCTTTCTTT.

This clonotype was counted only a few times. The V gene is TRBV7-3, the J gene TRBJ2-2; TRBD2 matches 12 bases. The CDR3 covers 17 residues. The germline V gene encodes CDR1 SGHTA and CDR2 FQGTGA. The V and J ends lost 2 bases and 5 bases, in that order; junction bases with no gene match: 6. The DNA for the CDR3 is TGTGCCAGCAGCTTACCACTAGCGGGGGGCCGGACCGGGGAGCTGTTTTTT. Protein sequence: CASSLPLAGGRTGELFF.

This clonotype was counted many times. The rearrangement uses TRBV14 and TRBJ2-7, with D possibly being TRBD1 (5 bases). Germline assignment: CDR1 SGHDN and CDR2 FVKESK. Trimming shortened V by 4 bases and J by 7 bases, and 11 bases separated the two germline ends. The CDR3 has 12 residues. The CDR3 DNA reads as TGTGCCAGCAGCCTTCAAGGGGATGAGCAGTACGTC. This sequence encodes CASSLQGDEQYV.

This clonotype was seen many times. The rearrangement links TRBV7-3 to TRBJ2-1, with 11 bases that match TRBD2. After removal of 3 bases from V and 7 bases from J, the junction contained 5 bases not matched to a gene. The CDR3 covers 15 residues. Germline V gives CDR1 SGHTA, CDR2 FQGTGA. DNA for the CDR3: TGTGCCAGCAGCTTTCTAGCGGGGGGATTAAATGAGCAGTTCTTC. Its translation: CASSFLAGGLNEQFF.